This T cell receptor beta chain was obtained from a study of blood T cells in healthy people across ages (dated by TCRdb to the mid-2010s). Regarding the research as a whole: In model experiments, template switching captured about one uniquely barcoded TCR beta cDNA molecule for every two T cells. The study measured age-related changes in TCR beta repertoire diversity using deep sequencing normalized with unique cDNA molecular identifiers. The donors were divided into four age groups: young (average 16 years), middle-aged (roughly 42), aged (approximately 59) and long-lived (about 90). To avoid experimental bias, donors of different ages were distributed randomly across sequencing lanes. Using the same blood draw, the study looked at two additional independent replicas of 1 million unique cDNA reads for two donors, one aged 18 to 30 and the other aged 80 or older.

Broader findings and caveats from the paper: Estimates of total diversity based on one million sequenced T cells were regarded as lower bounds and as underestimates. Since profiling was done on bulk unsorted PBMCs, naive and antigen-experienced compartments could not be conclusively compared. Because the CMV infection status of the donors was unknown, age-related changes in expanded clonotypes may potentially have been confounded. The long-lived group showed more naive CD4+ T cells, fewer expanded clones and increased TCR diversity than the aged group, suggesting age selection. Observed TCR beta diversity correlated strongly with the percentage of naive T cells measured by flow cytometry. As age increased, observed TCR beta diversity per million T cells dropped in a roughly linear way, and a significant reduction was already evident by age roughly 36.

Worth noting for this clonotype: Its antigen has not been determined. No qualities accompany the bases; no much larger clone lies one base away.

From its cysteine to its phenylalanine, the CDR3 spans 14 amino acids. CDR3 DNA only is kept here, 42 bases in frame from base 1. V lost 6 bases and J lost 7 bases; the stretch between them is 16 bases long. The library was produced with 5' RACE. Instrument used: Illumina HiSeq 2500. A second PCR of roughly 6 to 12 cycles was performed with a sample-barcoded 5' primer and a J-beta primer mix. A unique molecular identifier was introduced onto each TCR beta cDNA molecule by a template-switch 5' adaptor carrying 12 random nucleotides. Each sample yielded at least 2.5 million CDR3-containing paired-end reads. First-strand cDNA synthesis was performed from all RNA using the Mint cDNA synthesis kit, with priming by a TRBC-specific oligonucleotide. Following uracil-DNA glycosylase treatment, a first 18-cycle PCR with universal primers M1SS and BC2_uni_R was performed on all cDNA. The authors processed their data as follows. For normalization, 1 million high-quality reads were randomly selected from each sample, with every read carrying a distinct molecular identifier. Instead of being binned into consensus sequences, reads with shared molecular identifiers were discarded. CDR3 identification, clonotype clustering and error correction used MiTCR with a Q25 quality threshold and the strictest error-elimination algorithm. A nonparametric unseen species model using Euler transformation provided a lower-bound estimate of total TCR beta diversity. TCRdb cleaned the public reads at Q25 with fastp, built clones with MiXCR and kept in-frame beta chains. Rows are combined by CDR3 protein, so each entry shows the most common genes and DNA. Clone size and V and J calls follow TCRdb, not the original study. The sample profile shows about 1.5 million distinct CDR3 sequences; less than 45% of them were found once. Just over 4% of the sample comes from the top ten.

Systemically healthy Caucasian individuals from Russia, over 30 in total and aged roughly 6 to 100 years, were included as donors. Approximately 9.7 milliliters of peripheral blood were drawn from each donor into EDTA-treated Vacutainer tubes. PBMCs were isolated by Ficoll-Paque density-gradient centrifugation, with at least 6 million obtained per sample. Total RNA was extracted from PBMCs with Trizol reagent, with at least 6 micrograms obtained per sample. Naive CD45RAhigh/CD27high T cell percentages were measured by flow cytometry on a PBMC aliquot from every donor. The rearranged segments are TRBV12-3 or TRBV12-4 and TRBJ1-5, with the D gene too uncertain to name. Sequencing was performed on blood. The TCR originated in a woman in her late teens or twenties in good health. The CDR3 protein: CASSRPSSGQPQHF. The DNA reads as follows: TGTGCCAGCAGCCGTCCATCTAGCGGGCAGCCCCAGCATTTT.